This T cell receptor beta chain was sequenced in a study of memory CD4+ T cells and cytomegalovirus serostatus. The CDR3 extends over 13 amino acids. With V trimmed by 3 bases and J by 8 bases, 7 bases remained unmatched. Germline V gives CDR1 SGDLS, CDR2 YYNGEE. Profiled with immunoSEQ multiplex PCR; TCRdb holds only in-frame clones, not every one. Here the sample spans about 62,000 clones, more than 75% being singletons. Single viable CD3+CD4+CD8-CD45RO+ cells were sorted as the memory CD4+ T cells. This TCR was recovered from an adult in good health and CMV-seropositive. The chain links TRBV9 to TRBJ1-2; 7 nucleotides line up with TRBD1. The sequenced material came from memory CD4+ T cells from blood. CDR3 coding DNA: TGTGCCAGCAGCGGAACAGGGGTGGGCGGCTACACCTTC. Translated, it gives CASSGTGVGGYTF. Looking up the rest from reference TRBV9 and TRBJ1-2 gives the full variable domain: DSGVTQTPKHLITATGQRVTLRCSPRSGDLSVYWYQQSLDQGLQFLIQYYNGEERAKGNILERFSAQQFPDLHSELNLSSLELGDSALYFCASSGTGVGGYTFGSGTRLTVV.